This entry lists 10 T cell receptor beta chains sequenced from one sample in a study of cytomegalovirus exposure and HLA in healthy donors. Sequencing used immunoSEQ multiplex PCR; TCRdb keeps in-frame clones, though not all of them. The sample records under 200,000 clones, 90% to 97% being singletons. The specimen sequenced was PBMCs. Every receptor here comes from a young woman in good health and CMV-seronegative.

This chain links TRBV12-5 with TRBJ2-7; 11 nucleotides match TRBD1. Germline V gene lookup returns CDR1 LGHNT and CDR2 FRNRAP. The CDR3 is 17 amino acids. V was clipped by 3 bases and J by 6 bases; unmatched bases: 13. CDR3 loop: CASGLGTGGRSWGEQYF. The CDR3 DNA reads TGTGCTAGTGGTTTAGGGACAGGGGGAAGATCCTGGGGCGAGCAGTACTTC.

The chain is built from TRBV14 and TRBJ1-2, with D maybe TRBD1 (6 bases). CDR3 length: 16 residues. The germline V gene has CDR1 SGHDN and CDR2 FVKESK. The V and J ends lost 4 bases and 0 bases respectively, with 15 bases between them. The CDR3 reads CASSPPGGTANYGYTF. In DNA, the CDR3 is TGTGCCAGCAGCCCCCCGGGGGGCACGGCTAACTATGGCTACACCTTC.

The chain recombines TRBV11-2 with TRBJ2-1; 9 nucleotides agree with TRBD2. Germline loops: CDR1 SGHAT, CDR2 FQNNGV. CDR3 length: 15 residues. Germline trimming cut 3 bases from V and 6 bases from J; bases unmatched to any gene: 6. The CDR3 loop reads CASSFGTSPLNEQFF. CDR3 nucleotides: TGTGCCAGCAGCTTCGGGACTAGCCCCCTCAATGAGCAGTTCTTC.

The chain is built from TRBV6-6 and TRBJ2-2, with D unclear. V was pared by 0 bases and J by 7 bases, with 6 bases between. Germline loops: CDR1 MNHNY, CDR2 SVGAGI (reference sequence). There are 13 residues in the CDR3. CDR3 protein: CASSYSSVGELFF. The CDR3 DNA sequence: TGTGCCAGCAGTTACTCGAGCGTCGGGGAGCTGTTTTTT.

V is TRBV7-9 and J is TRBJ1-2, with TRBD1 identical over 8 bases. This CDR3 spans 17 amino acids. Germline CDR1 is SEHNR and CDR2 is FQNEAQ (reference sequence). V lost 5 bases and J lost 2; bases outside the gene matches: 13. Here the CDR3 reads CASSPRTGIHSNYGYTF. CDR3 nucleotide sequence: TGTGCCAGCAGCCCAAGGACAGGGATTCACTCAAACTATGGCTACACCTTC.

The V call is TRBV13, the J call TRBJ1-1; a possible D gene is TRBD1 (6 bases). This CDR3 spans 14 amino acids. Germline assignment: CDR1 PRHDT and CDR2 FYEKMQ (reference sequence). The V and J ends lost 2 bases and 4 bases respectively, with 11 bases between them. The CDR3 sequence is CASSLWGQGTEAFF. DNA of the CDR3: TGTGCCAGCAGCTTATGGGGGCAAGGCACTGAAGCTTTCTTT.

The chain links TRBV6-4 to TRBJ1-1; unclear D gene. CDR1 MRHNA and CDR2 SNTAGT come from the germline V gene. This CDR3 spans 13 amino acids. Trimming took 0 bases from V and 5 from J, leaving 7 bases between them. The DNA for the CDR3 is TGTGCCAGCAGTGACTCCCCGGGGACTGAAGCTTTCTTT. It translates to CASSDSPGTEAFF.

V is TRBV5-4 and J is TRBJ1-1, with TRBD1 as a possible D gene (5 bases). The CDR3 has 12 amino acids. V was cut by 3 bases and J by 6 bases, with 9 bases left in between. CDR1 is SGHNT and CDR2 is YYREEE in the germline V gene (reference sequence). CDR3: CASSYGGPEAFF. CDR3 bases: TGTGCCAGCAGCTACGGGGGTCCTGAAGCTTTCTTT.

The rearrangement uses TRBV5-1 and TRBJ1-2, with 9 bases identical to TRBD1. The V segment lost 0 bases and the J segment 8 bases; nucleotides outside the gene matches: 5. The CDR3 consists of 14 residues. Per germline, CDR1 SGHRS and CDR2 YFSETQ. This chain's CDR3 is CASSLDGQGLGYTF. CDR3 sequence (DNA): TGCGCCAGCAGCTTGGACGGACAGGGGCTGGGCTACACCTTC.

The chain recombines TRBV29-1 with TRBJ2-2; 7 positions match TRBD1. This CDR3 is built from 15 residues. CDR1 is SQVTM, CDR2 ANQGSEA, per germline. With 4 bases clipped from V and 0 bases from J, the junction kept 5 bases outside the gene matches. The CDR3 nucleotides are TGCAGCGTTGGAGCCGGGACAGCGAACACCGGGGAGCTGTTTTTT. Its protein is CSVGAGTANTGELFF.